What follows are 14 T cell receptor beta chains derived from one specimen sequenced in a study of cytomegalovirus exposure and HLA in healthy donors. Primers for the PCR totalled 60 Vbeta and 13 Jbeta. Using immunoSEQ multiplex PCR, the repertoire was profiled, and TCRdb retains in-frame clones only, with some absent. The repertoire holds 150,000 to 200,000 clones, with 60% to 80% as singletons. The sequencing sample was made of PBMCs. The receptors stem from a woman aged 50 to 60 in good health and CMV-seropositive.

V usage is TRBV27 and J usage is TRBJ1-3; the D is unclear. The CDR3 sequence is 15 residues long. Trimming shortened V by 5 bases and J by 4 bases, and 15 bases separated the two germline ends. The germline V gene has CDR1 MNHEY and CDR2 SMNVEV (reference sequence). The CDR3 is CASSREGARGNTIYF. DNA for the CDR3: TGTGCCAGCAGTAGGGAGGGCGCAAGGGGAAACACCATATATTTT.

This clone was seen more than once but under ten times. The chain joins TRBV5-5 to TRBJ1-2, with 7 positions matching TRBD1. The V and J ends lost 2 bases and 6 bases, in that order; junction bases with no gene match: 10. Germline-derived CDR1 and CDR2 are SGHKS and YYEKEE (reference sequence). The CDR3 has 15 amino acids. CDR3 protein: CASSLVMTGIDGYTF. CDR3 coding DNA: TGTGCCAGCAGCTTAGTTATGACAGGGATAGATGGCTACACCTTC.

The chain couples TRBV4-1 to TRBJ1-1; TRBD1 is a possible D gene (5 bases). Germline-derived CDR1 and CDR2 are MGHRA and YSYEKL. This CDR3 region has 14 residues. Trimming left V 0 bases short and J 6 bases short, with 11 bases between. CDR3 nucleotides: TGCGCCAGCAGCCAAGAGGTTGGGGGGGCTGAAGCTTTCTTT. Its translation is CASSQEVGGAEAFF.

This clone was detected only once. The genes are TRBV2 and TRBJ1-1; D gene uncertain. CDR1 and CDR2 from the germline V gene are SNHLY and FYNNEI. The CDR3 loop spans 13 amino acids. The V end was cut by 8 bases, the J end by 4 bases, with 14 bases between. CDR3 sequence (DNA): TGTGCCAGCCGAGTAGTTGCCGCCACTGAAGCTTTCTTT. Its translation: CASRVVAATEAFF.

The chain has TRBV18 and TRBJ2-2; a possible D gene is TRBD1 (5 bases). Germline V CDR1 and CDR2: KGHSH, LQKENI. V was cut by 0 bases and J by 4 bases, with 9 bases left in between. CDR3 length: 15 residues. This CDR3 reads CASSPPGRATGELFF. DNA of the CDR3: TGTGCCAGCTCACCACCGGGCAGGGCCACCGGGGAGCTGTTTTTT.

The rearrangement joins TRBV6-4 to TRBJ1-1, with 9 bases aligning to TRBD1. Per germline, CDR1 MRHNA and CDR2 SNTAGT. Losses at the gene ends were 6 bases for V and 6 bases for J; bases not matched to a gene: 11. CDR3 size: 15 residues. The CDR3 loop reads CASRVTRDRASEAFF. The DNA for the CDR3 is TGTGCCAGCAGAGTGACGCGGGACAGGGCCTCTGAAGCTTTCTTT.

Worth noting for this clone: The junction departs from germline at one end; a sequencing error may be responsible. The gene calls are TRBV5-1 and TRBJ2-3; 9 nucleotides align to TRBD1. This CDR3 spans 14 amino acids. CDR1 is SGHRS and CDR2 is YFSETQ in the germline V gene. The CDR3 protein is CASSLAADGTGFVF. The CDR3 nucleotides read TGCGCCAGCAGCTTGGCCGCGGATGGGACAGGGTTTGTATTT.

This chain connects TRBV7-2 to TRBJ2-3, with 7 bases that match TRBD2. The CDR3 totals 16 residues. The germline V gene encodes CDR1 SGHTA and CDR2 FQGNSA. Germline trimming cut 5 bases from V and 1 base from J; bases unmatched to any gene: 9. This chain's CDR3 is CASSPIHLAGTDTQYF. CDR3 in DNA: TGTGCCAGCAGCCCTATTCATCTAGCGGGCACAGATACGCAGTATTTT. Full variable domain (remainder filled in from reference TRBV7-2 and TRBJ2-3): GAGVSQSPSNKVTEKGKDVELRCDPISGHTALYWYRQSLGQGLEFLIYFQGNSAPDKSGLPSDRFSAERTGGSVSTLTIQRTQQEDSAVYLCASSPIHLAGTDTQYFGPGTRLTVL.

The gene calls are TRBV13 and TRBJ1-1; TRBD1 aligns across 9 bases. V was pared by 0 bases and J by 12 bases, with 8 bases of the junction left unmatched. This CDR3 spans 14 amino acids. The V gene's germline CDR1 is PRHDT and CDR2 FYEKMQ (reference sequence). The CDR3 is CASSLGGQGQEPFF. For the CDR3, the DNA is TGTGCCAGCAGCTTAGGGGGACAGGGACAGGAACCTTTCTTT.

The chain employs TRBV4-2 and TRBJ2-1; 9 nucleotides match TRBD2. Unmatched junction bases numbered 6, after V lost 1 base and J lost 2 bases. This CDR3 comprises 17 residues. Germline CDR1 LGHNA, CDR2 YNFKEQ. DNA of the CDR3: TGTGCCAGCAGCCAAGGGCACAGCGGGAGGACCTACAATGAGCAGTTCTTC. Translating gives CASSQGHSGRTYNEQFF.

The rearrangement uses TRBV29-1 and TRBJ2-7; 12 bases fit TRBD2. Germline CDR1 and CDR2: SQVTM and ANQGSEA. The CDR3 has 13 amino acids. Trimming at V came to 6 bases and at J to 6 bases, leaving 6 bases not matched to a gene. CDR3 loop: CSVRLAGVSEQYF. The CDR3 nucleotides read TGCAGCGTCCGACTAGCGGGAGTTTCCGAGCAGTACTTC.

The rearrangement uses TRBV5-8 and TRBJ2-5, with 9 bases fitting TRBD2. Trimming cost V 5 bases and J 1 base; bases outside gene matches: 6. The CDR3 has 15 amino acids. Per the germline V gene, CDR1 is SGHTS and CDR2 is YDEGEE. The CDR3 region is CASRRLAVSQETQYF. The DNA for the CDR3 is TGTGCCAGCAGACGACTAGCGGTCAGCCAAGAGACCCAGTACTTC.

The CDR3 nucleotides are TGTGCCAGCAGTTCCCCAGACGGGGAGACCTACAATGAGCAGTTCTTC. Encoded protein: CASSSPDGETYNEQFF. V and J are TRBV27 and TRBJ2-1, with D maybe TRBD2 (5 bases). Germline V gene sequence: CDR1 MNHEY, CDR2 SMNVEV (reference sequence). The CDR3 covers 16 residues. V dropped 4 bases and J dropped 2 bases, with 15 bases sitting between them.

The CDR3 sequence is CATRQGSYEQYF. CDR3 in DNA: TGTGCCACTAGACAGGGATCCTACGAGCAGTACTTC. V gene TRBV19 combines with J gene TRBJ2-7; the match to TRBD1 covers 7 bases. With 10 bases clipped from V and 1 base from J, the junction kept 4 bases outside the gene matches. Germline CDR1 and CDR2: LNHDA and SQIVND (reference sequence). This CDR3 contains 12 residues.